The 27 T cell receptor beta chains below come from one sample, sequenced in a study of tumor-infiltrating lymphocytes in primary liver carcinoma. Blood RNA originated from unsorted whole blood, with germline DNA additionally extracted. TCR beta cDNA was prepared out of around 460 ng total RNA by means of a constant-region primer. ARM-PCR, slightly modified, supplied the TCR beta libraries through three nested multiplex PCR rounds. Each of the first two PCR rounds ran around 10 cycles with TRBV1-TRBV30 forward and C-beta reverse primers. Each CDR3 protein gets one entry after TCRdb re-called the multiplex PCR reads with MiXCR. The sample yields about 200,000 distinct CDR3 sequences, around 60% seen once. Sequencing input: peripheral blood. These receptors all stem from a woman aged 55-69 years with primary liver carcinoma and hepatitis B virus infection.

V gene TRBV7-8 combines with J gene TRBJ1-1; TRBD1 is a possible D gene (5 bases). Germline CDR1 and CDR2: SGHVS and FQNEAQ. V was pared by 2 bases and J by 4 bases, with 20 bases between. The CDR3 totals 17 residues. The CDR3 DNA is TGTGCCAGCAGCTTAAATTTTTCTCCAGGGAGCATCACTGAAGCTTTCTTT. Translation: CASSLNFSPGSITEAFF.

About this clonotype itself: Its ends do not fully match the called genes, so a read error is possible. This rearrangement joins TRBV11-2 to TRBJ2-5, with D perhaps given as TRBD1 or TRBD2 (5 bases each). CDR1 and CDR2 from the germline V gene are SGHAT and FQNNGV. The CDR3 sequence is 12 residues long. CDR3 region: CTSSRSGTAQYF. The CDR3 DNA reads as TGTACCAGCAGCAGATCTGGGACCGCCCAGTACTTC.

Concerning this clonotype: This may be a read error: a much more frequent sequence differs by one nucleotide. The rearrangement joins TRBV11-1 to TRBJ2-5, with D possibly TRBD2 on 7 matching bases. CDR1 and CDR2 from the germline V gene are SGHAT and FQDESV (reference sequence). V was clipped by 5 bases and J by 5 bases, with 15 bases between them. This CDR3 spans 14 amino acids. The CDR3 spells CASSGRGAGETQYF. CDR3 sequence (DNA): TGTGCCAGCAGCGGACGGGGGGCGGGGGAGACCCAGTACTTC.

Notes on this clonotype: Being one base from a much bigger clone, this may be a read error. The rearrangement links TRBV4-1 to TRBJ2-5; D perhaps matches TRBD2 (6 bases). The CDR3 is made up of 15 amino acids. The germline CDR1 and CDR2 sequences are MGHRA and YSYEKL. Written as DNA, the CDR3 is TGCGTCAGCAGCCAACTGGGACTGAGTACGGAGACCCAGTACTTC. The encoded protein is CVSSQLGLSTETQYF.

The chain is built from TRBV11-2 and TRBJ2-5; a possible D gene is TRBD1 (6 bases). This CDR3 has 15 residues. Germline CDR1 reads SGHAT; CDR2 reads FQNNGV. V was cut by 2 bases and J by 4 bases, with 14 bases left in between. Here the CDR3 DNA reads TGTGCCAGCAGCTTATCCCCAGTGGGGGCAGAGACCCAGTACTTC. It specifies CASSLSPVGAETQYF. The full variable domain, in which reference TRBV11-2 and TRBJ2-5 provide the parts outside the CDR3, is EAGVAQSPRYKIIEKRQSVAFWCNPISGHATLYWYQQILGQGPKLLIQFQNNGVVDDSQLPKDRFSAERLKGVDSTLKIQPAKLEDSAVYLCASSLSPVGAETQYFGPGTRLLVL.

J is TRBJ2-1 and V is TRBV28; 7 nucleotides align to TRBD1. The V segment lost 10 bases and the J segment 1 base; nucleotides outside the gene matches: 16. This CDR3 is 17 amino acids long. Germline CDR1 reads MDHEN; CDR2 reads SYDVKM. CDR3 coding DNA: TGTGCCATCCTAAACGACAGACAGGGAGTATCCTACAATGAGCAGTTCTTC. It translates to CAILNDRQGVSYNEQFF.

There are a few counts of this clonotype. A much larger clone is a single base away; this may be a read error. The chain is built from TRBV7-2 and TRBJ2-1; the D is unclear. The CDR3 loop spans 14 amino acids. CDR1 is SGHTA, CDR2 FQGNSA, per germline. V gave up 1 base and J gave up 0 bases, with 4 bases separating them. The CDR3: CASSLDSSYNEQFF. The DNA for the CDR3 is TGTGCCAGCAGCTTAGACAGCTCCTACAATGAGCAGTTCTTC. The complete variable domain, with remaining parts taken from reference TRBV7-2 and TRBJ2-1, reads GAGVSQSPSNKVTEKGKDVELRCDPISGHTALYWYRQSLGQGLEFLIYFQGNSAPDKSGLPSDRFSAERTGGSVSTLTIQRTQQEDSAVYLCASSLDSSYNEQFFGPGTRLTVL.

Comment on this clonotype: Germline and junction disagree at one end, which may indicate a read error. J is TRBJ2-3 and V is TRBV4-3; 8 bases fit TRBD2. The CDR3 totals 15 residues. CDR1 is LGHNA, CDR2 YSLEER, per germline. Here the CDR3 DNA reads TGCGCCAGCAGTCAAGATCCGGGAGCGGGAGATACGCGGTATTTT. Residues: CASSQDPGAGDTRYF.

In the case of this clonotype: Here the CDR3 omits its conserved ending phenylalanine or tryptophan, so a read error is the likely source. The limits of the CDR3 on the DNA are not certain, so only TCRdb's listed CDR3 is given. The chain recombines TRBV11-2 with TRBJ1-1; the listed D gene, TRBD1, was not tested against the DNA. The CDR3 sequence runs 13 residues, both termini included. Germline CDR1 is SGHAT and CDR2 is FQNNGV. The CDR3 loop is CASGQLGTGGVNT.

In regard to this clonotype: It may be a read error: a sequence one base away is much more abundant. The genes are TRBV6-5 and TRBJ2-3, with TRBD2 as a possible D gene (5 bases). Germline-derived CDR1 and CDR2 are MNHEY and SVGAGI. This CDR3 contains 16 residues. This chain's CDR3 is CASSPVAAAATDMQYF. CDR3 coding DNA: TGTGCCAGCAGCCCCGTAGCAGCGGCAGCTACAGATATGCAGTATTTT.

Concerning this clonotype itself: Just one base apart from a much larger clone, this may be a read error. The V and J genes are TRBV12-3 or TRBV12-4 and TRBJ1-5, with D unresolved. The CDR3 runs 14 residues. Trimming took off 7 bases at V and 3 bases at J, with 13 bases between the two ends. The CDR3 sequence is CASTTHNTNQPQHF. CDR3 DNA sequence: TGTGCCAGCACCACCCACAACACCAATCAGCCCCAGCATTTT.

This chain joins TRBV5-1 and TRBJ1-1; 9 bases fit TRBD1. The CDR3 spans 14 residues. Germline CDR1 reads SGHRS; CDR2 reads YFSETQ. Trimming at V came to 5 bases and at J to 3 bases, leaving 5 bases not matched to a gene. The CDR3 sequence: CASRRQGDYTEAFF. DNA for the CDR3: TGCGCCAGCAGGAGACAGGGGGACTACACTGAAGCTTTCTTT.

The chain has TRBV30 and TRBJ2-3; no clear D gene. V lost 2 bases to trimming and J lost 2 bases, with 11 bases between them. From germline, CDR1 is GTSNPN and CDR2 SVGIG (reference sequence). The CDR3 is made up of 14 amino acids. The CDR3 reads CAWSHSAVTDTQYF. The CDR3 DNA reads TGTGCCTGGAGTCACAGCGCCGTCACAGATACGCAGTATTTT.

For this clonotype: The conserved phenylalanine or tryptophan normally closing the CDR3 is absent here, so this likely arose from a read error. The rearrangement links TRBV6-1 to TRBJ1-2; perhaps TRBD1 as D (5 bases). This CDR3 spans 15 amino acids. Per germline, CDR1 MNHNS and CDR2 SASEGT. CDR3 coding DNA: TGTGCCAGCAGTGAAGGGAGGGCAGGGTACTATGACTACACCCTC. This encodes CASSEGRAGYYDYTL.

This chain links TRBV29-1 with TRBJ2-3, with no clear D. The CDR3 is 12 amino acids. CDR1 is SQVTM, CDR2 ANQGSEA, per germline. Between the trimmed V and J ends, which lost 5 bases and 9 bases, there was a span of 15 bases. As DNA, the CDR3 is TGCAGCGTTTGGTCGAACGAAGACACGCAGTATTTT. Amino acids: CSVWSNEDTQYF.

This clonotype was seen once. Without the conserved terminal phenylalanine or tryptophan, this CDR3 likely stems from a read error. CDR3 coding DNA: TGCAGCGTTGAGGCAGGGGGCGCGGAAACCCAGTACTAC. Encoded protein: CSVEAGGAETQYY. The chain has TRBV29-1 and TRBJ2-5, with 8 bases matching TRBD1. Germline values: CDR1 SQVTM, CDR2 ANQGSEA. This CDR3 region has 13 residues. J gave up 8 bases and V 3 bases, and 8 bases lay outside the gene matches.

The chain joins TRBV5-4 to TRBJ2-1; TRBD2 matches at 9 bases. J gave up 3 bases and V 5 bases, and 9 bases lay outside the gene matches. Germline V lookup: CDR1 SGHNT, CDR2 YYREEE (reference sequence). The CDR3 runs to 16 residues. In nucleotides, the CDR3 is TGTGCCAGCAGATCCGGCGGGAGGGCCAGCTACAATGAGCAGTTCTTC. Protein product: CASRSGGRASYNEQFF.

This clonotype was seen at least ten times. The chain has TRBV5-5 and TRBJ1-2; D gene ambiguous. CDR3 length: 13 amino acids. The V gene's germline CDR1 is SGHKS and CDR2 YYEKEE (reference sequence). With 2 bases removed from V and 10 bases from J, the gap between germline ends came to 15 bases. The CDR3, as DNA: TGTGCCAGCAGCTTTTGGGGTCCGGCGGACTACACCTTC. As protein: CASSFWGPADYTF. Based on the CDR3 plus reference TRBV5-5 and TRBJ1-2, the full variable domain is DAGVTQSPTHLIKTRGQQVTLRCSPISGHKSVSWYQQVLGQGPQFIFQYYEKEERGRGNFPDRFSARQFPNYSSELNVNALLLGDSALYLCASSFWGPADYTFGSGTRLTVV.

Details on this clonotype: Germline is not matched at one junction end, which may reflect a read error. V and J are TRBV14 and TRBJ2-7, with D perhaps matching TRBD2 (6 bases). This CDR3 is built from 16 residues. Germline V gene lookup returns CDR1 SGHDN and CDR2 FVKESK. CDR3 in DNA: TGTGCCAGCAACCAAGATGTAAAGCGGGCCCTCTACGAGCAGTACTTC. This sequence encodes CASNQDVKRALYEQYF. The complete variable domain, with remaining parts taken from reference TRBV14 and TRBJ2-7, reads EAGVTQFPSHSVIEKGQTVTLRCDPISGHDNLYWYRRVMGKEIKFLLHFVKESKQDESGMPNNRFLAERTGGTYSTLKVQPAELEDSGVYFCASNQDVKRALYEQYFGPGTRLTVT.

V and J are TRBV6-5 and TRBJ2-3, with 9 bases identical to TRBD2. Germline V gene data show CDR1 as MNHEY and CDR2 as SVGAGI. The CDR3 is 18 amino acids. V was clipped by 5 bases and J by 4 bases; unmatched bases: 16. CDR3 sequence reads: CASSRGGREGRGPDTQYF. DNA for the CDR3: TGTGCCAGCAGTCGCGGGGGGCGGGAGGGCCGGGGGCCAGATACGCAGTATTTT.

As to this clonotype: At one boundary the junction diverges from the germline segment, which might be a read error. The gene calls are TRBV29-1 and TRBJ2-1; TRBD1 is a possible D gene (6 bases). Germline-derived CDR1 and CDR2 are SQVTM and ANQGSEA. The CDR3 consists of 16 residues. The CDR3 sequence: CNVDSGRTGNNNEQFF. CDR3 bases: TGCAACGTTGATTCTGGACGAACAGGGAACAACAATGAGCAGTTCTTC.

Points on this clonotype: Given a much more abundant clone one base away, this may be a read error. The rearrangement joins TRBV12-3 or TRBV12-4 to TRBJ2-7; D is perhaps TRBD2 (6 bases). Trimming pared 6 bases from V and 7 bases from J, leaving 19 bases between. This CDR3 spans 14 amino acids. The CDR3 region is CASSPRDLTVEQYF. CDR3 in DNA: TGTGCCAGCAGCCCGCGGGACTTGACTGTGGAGCAGTACTTC.

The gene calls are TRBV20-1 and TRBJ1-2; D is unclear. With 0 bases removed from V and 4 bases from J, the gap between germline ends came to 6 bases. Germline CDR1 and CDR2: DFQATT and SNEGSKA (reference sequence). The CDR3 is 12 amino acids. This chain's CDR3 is CSAREPFYGYTF. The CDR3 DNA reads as TGCAGTGCTAGAGAGCCATTCTATGGCTACACCTTC.

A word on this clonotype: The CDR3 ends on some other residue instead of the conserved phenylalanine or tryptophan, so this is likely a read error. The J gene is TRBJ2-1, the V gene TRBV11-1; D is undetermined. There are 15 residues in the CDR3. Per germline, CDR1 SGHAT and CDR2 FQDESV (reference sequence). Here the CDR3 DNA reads TGTGCCAGCAGCTTAGGGGGAACGACCTACAATGGGCAGTTCTCC. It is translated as CASSLGGTTYNGQFS.

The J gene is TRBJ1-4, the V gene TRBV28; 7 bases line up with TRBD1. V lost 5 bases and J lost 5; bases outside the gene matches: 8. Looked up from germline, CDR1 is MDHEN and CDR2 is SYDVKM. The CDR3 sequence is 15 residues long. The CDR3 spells CASSPRDSWNEKLFF. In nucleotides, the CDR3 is TGTGCCAGCAGTCCCAGGGACAGCTGGAATGAAAAACTGTTTTTT.

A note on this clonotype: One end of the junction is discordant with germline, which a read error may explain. The CDR3 region has the DNA TGTGCCAGCAGTCATTTGGATACGCTGTATTTT. Its protein is CASSHLDTLYF. This chain uses TRBV11-2 with TRBJ2-3, with no clear D. Germline assignment: CDR1 SGHAT and CDR2 FQNNGV. The CDR3 extends over 11 amino acids.

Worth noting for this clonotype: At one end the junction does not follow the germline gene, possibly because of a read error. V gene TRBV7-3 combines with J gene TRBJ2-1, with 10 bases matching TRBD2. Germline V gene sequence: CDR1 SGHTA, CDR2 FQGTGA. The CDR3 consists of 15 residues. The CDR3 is CASSLHTSGDNEKFF. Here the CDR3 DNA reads TGTGCCAGCAGCTTACACACTAGCGGGGACAATGAGAAGTTCTTC.